This entry describes one T cell receptor (beta chain). Antigen specificity is unknown. The data were taken from a study of CD8+ T cells in alopecia areata. The study's findings and limits: Clonality exceeded that of normal scalp in lesional scalp, most notably in alopecia totalis/universalis.

Stated treatment: oral pan-JAK inhibitor, 5-10 mg twice daily. PBMC-derived CD4+ and CD8+ T cells were sorted. Sequencing relied on a cDNA template that was reverse transcribed from extracted RNA. Clones were sequenced by immunoSEQ multiplex PCR, and TCRdb holds only the in-frame ones, with some missing. The sample yields some 42,000 clones, around nine tenths seen once. Germline CDR1 SQVTM, CDR2 ANQGSEA. V lost 2 bases, J lost 3 bases, and 3 bases stayed unmatched. CDR3 length equals 14 residues. The TCR comes from a human donor with alopecia areata. The rearrangement joins TRBV29-1 to TRBJ2-3; 9 nucleotides agree with TRBD2. Source: CD8+ T cells sorted from blood, taken at week 24, from a patient treated with tofacitinib. The CDR3 here is CSVEFSGGTDTQYF. In DNA, the CDR3 is TGCAGCGTTGAATTTAGCGGGGGAACAGATACGCAGTATTTT.